The 28 T cell receptor beta chains listed next were all sequenced from one sample in a study of CD8 T cells in ankylosing spondylitis. TCRdb independently ran MiXCR on the 5' RACE reads; one entry per CDR3 protein. The data hold just over 300,000 distinct CDR3 sequences, with under 25% observed a single time. The sequenced material came from blood, either unsorted or a sorted T cell fraction (not recorded which). The receptors shown here come from a female donor with ankylosing spondylitis or in good health (not recorded which).

CDR3 nucleotides: TGTGCCAGCAGTTTATACACTCTAGCGGGAGTTCATGAGCAGTTCTTC. Its translation: CASSLYTLAGVHEQFF. This chain joins TRBV12-3 or TRBV12-4 and TRBJ2-1; 10 bases fit TRBD2. The CDR3 loop spans 16 amino acids. The trim removed 2 bases at V and 8 bases at J, leaving 9 bases unmatched.

The V call is TRBV4-3, the J call TRBJ2-7; D call uncertain. The length of the CDR3 is 14 residues. Germline V lookup: CDR1 LGHNA, CDR2 YSLEER. V was trimmed by 0 bases and J by 7 bases, leaving 13 bases between them. CDR3 in DNA: TGCGCCAGCAGCCAAGATTCGGGTACGAGTGAGCAGTACTTC. Amino acids: CASSQDSGTSEQYF.

This clonotype was seen a few times. This chain connects TRBV12-3 or TRBV12-4 to TRBJ1-5, with D maybe TRBD1 (6 bases). Trimming took off 2 bases at V and 3 bases at J, with 11 bases between the two ends. There are 15 residues in the CDR3. Here the CDR3 DNA reads TGTGCCAGCAGTTTATCGGGACAACTCAATCAGCCCCAGCATTTT. This codes for CASSLSGQLNQPQHF.

This clonotype appeared a few times. J is TRBJ1-1 and V is TRBV27; D call uncertain. Looked up from germline, CDR1 is MNHEY and CDR2 is SMNVEV (reference sequence). Trimming removed 2 bases at V and 3 bases at J, with 10 bases between. The CDR3 covers 14 residues. The CDR3 loop is CASSLKGWDTEAFF. The CDR3 bases are TGTGCCAGCAGTTTAAAGGGTTGGGACACTGAAGCTTTCTTT.

This clonotype was counted between two and nine times. The gene calls are TRBV7-2 and TRBJ2-7; 13 nucleotides agree with TRBD2. This CDR3 has 15 residues. Trimming removed 5 bases from V and 7 bases from J; junction bases left unmatched: 8. In germline, CDR1 is SGHTA, CDR2 FQGNSA. CDR3 in DNA: TGTGCCAGCAGCCTACTAGCGGGAGGGCCTCTAGAGCAGTACTTC. Its protein product is CASSLLAGGPLEQYF.

The DNA for the CDR3 is TGTGCCAGCAGCCGATTCCAAGCGGAACGCACAGATACGCAGTATTTT. Residues: CASSRFQAERTDTQYF. The rearrangement joins TRBV7-2 to TRBJ2-3; possibly TRBD2 for D (5 bases). Germline CDR1 and CDR2: SGHTA and FQGNSA. This CDR3 is 16 amino acids long. Trimming removed 5 bases from V and 1 base from J, with 16 bases in between.

This clonotype was detected a few times. This chain connects TRBV14 to TRBJ2-4, with D perhaps TRBD1 (6 bases). There are 14 residues in the CDR3. From germline, CDR1 is SGHDN and CDR2 FVKESK. V lost 5 bases, J lost 7 bases, and 15 bases lay in between. DNA for the CDR3: TGTGCCAGCAGCGAGGGTCTCCAGGGGAACATTCAGTACTTC. Translated, it gives CASSEGLQGNIQYF. Combining the CDR3 with reference TRBV14 and TRBJ2-4 gives the whole variable domain EAGVTQFPSHSVIEKGQTVTLRCDPISGHDNLYWYRRVMGKEIKFLLHFVKESKQDESGMPNNRFLAERTGGTYSTLKVQPAELEDSGVYFCASSEGLQGNIQYFGAGTRLSVL.

This clonotype was counted only a few times. The gene calls are TRBV10-2 and TRBJ2-7, with D possibly matching TRBD2 (5 bases). V was pared by 9 bases and J by 2 bases, with 14 bases between. There are 13 residues in the CDR3. Germline V lookup: CDR1 WSHSY, CDR2 SAAADI. The CDR3 sequence is CASQETRTYEQYF. CDR3 sequence (DNA): TGCGCCAGTCAGGAAACTAGGACCTACGAGCAGTACTTC.

This clonotype was seen only a few times. This chain joins TRBV7-2 and TRBJ2-7; D is tentatively TRBD1 or TRBD2 (5 bases each). Trimming shortened V by 4 bases and J by 3 bases, and 16 bases separated the two germline ends. Germline V CDR1 and CDR2: SGHTA, FQGNSA. The CDR3 spans 15 residues. For the CDR3, the DNA is TGTGCCAGCAGCTACTCAGGGACGGAAAACTACGAGCAGTACTTC. This sequence encodes CASSYSGTENYEQYF.

CDR3 loop: CASSGAGRYQETQYF. The CDR3 nucleotides read TGTGCCAGCTCCGGAGCCGGCCGGTACCAAGAGACCCAGTACTTC. V gene TRBV7-2 combines with J gene TRBJ2-5; D unclear. Germline CDR1 reads SGHTA; CDR2 reads FQGNSA. This CDR3 contains 15 residues. The V end was cut by 8 bases, the J end by 0 bases, with 16 bases between.

The rearrangement uses TRBV19 and TRBJ2-1, with 9 bases lining up with TRBD2. CDR3 size: 17 residues. Germline V gene lookup returns CDR1 LNHDA and CDR2 SQIVND (reference sequence). V lost 3 bases and J lost 4; bases outside the gene matches: 10. The CDR3 reads CASSIFRGGREYNEQFF. As DNA, the CDR3 is TGTGCCAGTAGTATCTTTCGAGGCGGGAGGGAGTACAATGAGCAGTTCTTC.

This chain links TRBV19 with TRBJ2-3, with 7 bases identical to TRBD1. CDR1 and CDR2 (germline): LNHDA, SQIVND (reference sequence). V was pared by 8 bases and J by 1 base, with 6 bases of the junction left unmatched. The CDR3 runs 14 residues. The CDR3: CASGPGQGTDTQYF. For the CDR3, the DNA is TGTGCCAGTGGCCCCGGACAGGGCACAGATACGCAGTATTTT. The full variable domain, in which reference TRBV19 and TRBJ2-3 provide the parts outside the CDR3, is DGGITQSPKYLFRKEGQNVTLSCEQNLNHDAMYWYRQDPGQGLRLIYYSQIVNDFQKGDIAEGYSVSREKKESFPLTVTSAQKNPTAFYLCASGPGQGTDTQYFGPGTRLTVL.

The gene calls are TRBV12-3 or TRBV12-4 and TRBJ1-3; D is possibly TRBD1 (5 bases). V lost 3 bases, J lost 4 bases, and 10 bases lay in between. This CDR3 comprises 14 residues. The CDR3 spells CASSFQGTGNTIYF. In DNA form, the CDR3 reads TGTGCCAGCAGTTTCCAGGGCACGGGAAACACCATATATTTT.

This chain joins TRBV7-2 and TRBJ2-3; D may be TRBD2 (6 bases). V lost 6 bases to trimming and J lost 6 bases, with 22 bases between them. In germline, CDR1 is SGHTA, CDR2 FQGNSA. The CDR3 totals 16 residues. CDR3 amino acids: CASRAFGGENWDTQYF. As DNA, the CDR3 is TGTGCCAGCAGGGCCTTCGGGGGTGAGAACTGGGATACGCAGTATTTT.

This clonotype showed up just a few times. The V call is TRBV6-5, the J call TRBJ1-1; D is unclear. Looked up from germline, CDR1 is MNHEY and CDR2 is SVGAGI. The CDR3 spans 14 residues. The V gene lost 2 bases and the J gene lost 0 bases, with 7 bases spanning the gap. The CDR3 DNA reads TGTGCCAGCAGTTACCGGGTCATGAACACTGAAGCTTTCTTT. Residues: CASSYRVMNTEAFF.

This clonotype has a count of ten or more. The V gene is TRBV20-1, the J gene TRBJ2-1, with 9 bases that match TRBD2. This CDR3 contains 14 residues. The J segment lost 6 bases and the V segment lost 5 bases, leaving 8 bases of the junction unmatched. Germline lookup yields CDR1 DFQATT and CDR2 SNEGSKA (reference sequence). The CDR3 spells CSALGLAGTNEQFF. The CDR3 nucleotides are TGCAGTGCTCTGGGGCTAGCGGGAACCAATGAGCAGTTCTTC.

This clonotype was picked up a small number of times. The rearrangement uses TRBV20-1 and TRBJ2-5; 12 nucleotides line up with TRBD2. CDR3 length: 14 amino acids. Germline CDR1 is DFQATT and CDR2 is SNEGSKA (reference sequence). V shed 5 bases, J shed 4 bases, and the junction held 5 bases outside the gene matches. CDR3 DNA sequence: TGCAGTGCTGGTCGGACTAGCGGGATAGAGACCCAGTACTTC. It codes for CSAGRTSGIETQYF.

Many counts were recorded for this clonotype. This chain joins TRBV5-1 and TRBJ2-1; no firm D call. The CDR3 spans 15 residues. V was shortened by 0 bases and J by 8 bases, with 15 bases between the two germline ends. CDR1 is SGHRS and CDR2 is YFSETQ in the germline V gene. The CDR3 loop is CASSLAPMGSHEQFF. As DNA, the CDR3 is TGCGCCAGCAGCTTGGCCCCCATGGGCAGCCATGAGCAGTTCTTC.

This chain joins TRBV15 and TRBJ1-1; D is unclear. There are 14 residues in the CDR3. In germline, CDR1 is LNHNV, CDR2 YYDKDF (reference sequence). V was clipped by 5 bases and J by 0 bases, with 10 bases between them. CDR3 sequence: CATSLSVMNTEAFF. The CDR3 bases are TGTGCCACCAGCTTGTCAGTCATGAACACTGAAGCTTTCTTT. The full variable domain, rest sourced from reference TRBV15 and TRBJ1-1, is DAMVIQNPRYQVTQFGKPVTLSCSQTLNHNVMYWYQQKSSQAPKLLFHYYDKDFNNEADTPDNFQSRRPNTSFCFLDIRSPGLGDTAMYLCATSLSVMNTEAFFGQGTRLTVV.

V gene TRBV20-1 combines with J gene TRBJ1-2; D remains ambiguous. The germline CDR1 and CDR2 sequences are DFQATT and SNEGSKA (reference sequence). V was pared by 6 bases and J by 5 bases, with 22 bases between. The length of the CDR3 is 15 residues. This CDR3 reads CSATPPRPNLYGYTF. In DNA, the CDR3 is TGCAGTGCCACTCCCCCCAGGCCGAACCTATATGGCTACACCTTC.

This clonotype has ten or more counts. This chain connects TRBV6-2 or TRBV6-3 to TRBJ2-1; maybe TRBD2 (6 bases). Germline V CDR1 and CDR2: MNHEY, SVGEGT. The CDR3 consists of 15 residues. Trimming pared 3 bases from V and 5 bases from J, leaving 14 bases between. The CDR3 spells CASSYPSGLNNEQFF. The CDR3 DNA reads as TGTGCCAGCAGTTATCCGAGCGGGCTTAACAATGAGCAGTTCTTC.

This clonotype occurred many times. The rearrangement links TRBV12-3 or TRBV12-4 to TRBJ1-5, with a tentative D call TRBD1 (6 bases). The V end lost 4 bases, the J end lost 2 bases, and 12 bases lay between the germline ends. The CDR3 is 15 residues long. The CDR3 nucleotides read TGTGCCAGCAGTTCCGGGGGCTATGGCAATCAGCCCCAGCATTTT. As protein: CASSSGGYGNQPQHF.

There are a few counts of this clonotype. This chain uses TRBV30 with TRBJ2-1; 7 bases align to TRBD2. This CDR3 has 13 amino acids. Trimming at V came to 4 bases and at J to 3 bases, leaving 3 bases not matched to a gene. Germline V gene sequence: CDR1 GTSNPN, CDR2 SVGIG (reference sequence). Here the CDR3 reads CAWMASGYNEQFF. The CDR3 bases are TGTGCCTGGATGGCTAGCGGCTACAATGAGCAGTTCTTC.

The chain uses TRBV15 and TRBJ1-2; 7 bases are shared with TRBD1. CDR3 size: 15 residues. Germline CDR1 reads LNHNV; CDR2 reads YYDKDF (reference sequence). V lost 0 bases, J lost 5 bases, and 6 bases stayed unmatched. This CDR3 is CATSREGTATYGYTF. The CDR3 bases are TGTGCCACCAGCAGAGAGGGGACAGCGACTTATGGCTACACCTTC.

This clonotype was counted only a few times. The chain combines TRBV12-3 or TRBV12-4 with TRBJ2-2, with a tentative D call TRBD2 (5 bases). The CDR3 is 12 residues long. V was trimmed by 6 bases and J by 6 bases, leaving 8 bases between them. The CDR3 DNA is TGTGCCAGCAGGGGAGATCCCGGGGAGCTGTTTTTT. Its translation is CASRGDPGELFF.

The rearrangement uses TRBV7-9 and TRBJ2-7; TRBD1 or TRBD2 may be the D gene (5 bases each). CDR3 length: 15 amino acids. Germline assignment: CDR1 SEHNR and CDR2 FQNEAQ (reference sequence). Trimming cost V 6 bases and J 2 bases, with 17 bases left between them. The CDR3 spells CASSPPGTPPYEQYF. The CDR3 DNA follows: TGTGCCAGCAGTCCACCCGGGACCCCCCCCTACGAGCAGTACTTC.

There are many counts of this clonotype. The chain has TRBV29-1 and TRBJ2-3; 8 bases are a match to TRBD2. CDR3 length: 17 amino acids. V was clipped by 2 bases and J by 1 base; unmatched bases: 11. Germline V gene sequence: CDR1 SQVTM, CDR2 ANQGSEA. The CDR3 reads CSVEFLYGRGRTDTQYF. As DNA, the CDR3 is TGCAGCGTTGAATTTCTCTACGGGAGGGGTCGCACAGATACGCAGTATTTT.

A few counts support this clonotype. V gene TRBV27 combines with J gene TRBJ2-1; the D call may be TRBD1 or TRBD2 (5 bases each). Germline CDR1 is MNHEY and CDR2 is SMNVEV (reference sequence). Trimming took 2 bases from V and 5 from J, leaving 16 bases between them. The CDR3 covers 16 residues. The CDR3 here is CASSLRDGRLDNEQFF. DNA of the CDR3: TGTGCCAGCAGTTTAAGGGACGGCCGCCTTGACAATGAGCAGTTCTTC.